This paragraph reports one T cell receptor beta chain. Here immunoSEQ multiplex PCR was the method, and the copy in TCRdb shows in-frame clones only, minus some. Found here are tens of thousands of clones, approximately 92% of them singletons; the top ten hold 15% to 20%. This specimen belongs to a study of blood T cell repertoires in COVID-19. Whole-study context: The origin of the acute and convalescent COVID-19 samples was the United States, Italy and Spain. In each case, the material was cDNA or gDNA derived from T cells, B-cell-depleted T cells, or PBMCs.

V lost 8 bases and J 5 bases, leaving 13 bases between the germline ends. This CDR3 region has 13 residues. The germline CDR1 and CDR2 sequences are MGHDK and SYGVNS. The chain links TRBV25-1 to TRBJ2-4, with TRBD1 as a possible D gene (6 bases). This sequence was found in a woman aged 55-70 years with COVID-19, enrolled during active disease. Sequences were obtained from peripheral blood. The CDR3 bases are TGTGCCAGCCAGAACCCAGGGGAAAACATTCAGTACTTC. It specifies CASQNPGENIQYF.